This section outlines one T cell receptor (beta chain) sequence together with its context. Primers: 60 Vbeta forward and 13 Jbeta reverse. Using immunoSEQ multiplex PCR, the repertoire was profiled, and TCRdb retains in-frame clones only, with some absent. The repertoire consists of 100,000 to 150,000 clones, with around 77% occurring once and the leading ten covering more than 4%. This sample is drawn from a study of cytomegalovirus exposure and HLA in healthy donors. CDR1 and CDR2 (germline): MNHNS, SASEGT. The CDR3 runs to 17 residues. V gave up 1 base and J gave up 4 bases; unmatched junction bases: 9.

J is TRBJ1-3 and V is TRBV6-1, with 8 bases lining up with TRBD1. The TCR originated in a male donor in good health and CMV-seropositive. Sequencing input: PBMCs. In DNA form, the CDR3 reads TGTGCCAGCAGTGAAGTTATCGCTGGACAGGGAGGAAACACCATATATTTT. Protein: CASSEVIAGQGGNTIYF.